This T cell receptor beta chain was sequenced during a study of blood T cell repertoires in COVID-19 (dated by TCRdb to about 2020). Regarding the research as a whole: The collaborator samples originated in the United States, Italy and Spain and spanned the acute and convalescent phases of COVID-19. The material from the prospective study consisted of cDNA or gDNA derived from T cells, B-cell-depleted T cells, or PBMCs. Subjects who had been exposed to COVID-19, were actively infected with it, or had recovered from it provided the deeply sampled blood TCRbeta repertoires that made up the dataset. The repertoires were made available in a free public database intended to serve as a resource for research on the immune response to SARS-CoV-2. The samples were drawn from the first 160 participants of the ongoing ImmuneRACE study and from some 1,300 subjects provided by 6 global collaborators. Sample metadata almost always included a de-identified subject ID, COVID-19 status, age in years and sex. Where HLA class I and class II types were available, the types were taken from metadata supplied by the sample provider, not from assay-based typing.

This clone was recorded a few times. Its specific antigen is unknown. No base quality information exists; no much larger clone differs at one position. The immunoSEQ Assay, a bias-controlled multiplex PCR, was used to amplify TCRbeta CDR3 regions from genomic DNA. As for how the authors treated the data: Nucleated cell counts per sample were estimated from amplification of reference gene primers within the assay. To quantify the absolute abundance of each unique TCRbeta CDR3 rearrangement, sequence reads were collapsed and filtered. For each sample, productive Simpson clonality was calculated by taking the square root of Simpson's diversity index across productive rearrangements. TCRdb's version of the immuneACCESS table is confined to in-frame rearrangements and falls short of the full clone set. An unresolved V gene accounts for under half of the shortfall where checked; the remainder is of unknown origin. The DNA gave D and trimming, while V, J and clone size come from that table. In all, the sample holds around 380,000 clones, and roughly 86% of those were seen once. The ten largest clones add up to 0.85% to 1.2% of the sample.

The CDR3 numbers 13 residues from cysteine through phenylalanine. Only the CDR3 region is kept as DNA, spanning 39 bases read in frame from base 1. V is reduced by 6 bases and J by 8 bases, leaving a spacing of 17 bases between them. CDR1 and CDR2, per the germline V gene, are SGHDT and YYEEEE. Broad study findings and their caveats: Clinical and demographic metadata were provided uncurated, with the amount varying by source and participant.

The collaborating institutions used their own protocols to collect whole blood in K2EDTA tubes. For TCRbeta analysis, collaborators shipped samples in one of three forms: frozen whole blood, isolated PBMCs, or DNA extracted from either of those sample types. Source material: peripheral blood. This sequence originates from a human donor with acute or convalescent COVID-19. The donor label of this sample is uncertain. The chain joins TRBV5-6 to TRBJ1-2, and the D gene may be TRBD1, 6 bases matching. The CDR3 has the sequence CASIHAGGLGYTF. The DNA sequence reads TGTGCCAGCATTCACGCGGGGGGGCTCGGCTACACCTTC.